The rows below give T cell receptor beta chains drawn from one sample of a study of cytomegalovirus exposure and HLA in healthy donors. Profiled with immunoSEQ multiplex PCR; TCRdb holds only in-frame clones, not every one. Recorded for this sample: about 74,000 clones. Source material: PBMCs. The receptors derive from a female donor in good health and CMV-seropositive. CDR3s include the opening cysteine and the closing phenylalanine or tryptophan. The D gene is left open where the match is weak.

TRBV7-2	TRBJ1-1	TRBD1	CASSVRQGWGNTEAFF	TGTGCCAGCAGCGTTCGACAGGGGTGGGGGAACACTGAAGCTTTCTTT
TRBV9	TRBJ2-3	-	CASRSAVGADTQYF	TGTGCCAGCAGGTCGGCCGTAGGGGCAGATACGCAGTATTTT
TRBV2	TRBJ1-1	-	CASARGGKMNTEAFF	TGTGCCAGCGCCCGGGGGGGCAAAATGAACACTGAAGCTTTCTTT
TRBV19	TRBJ1-2	TRBD1	CASSMVIQGAKGYTF	TGTGCCAGTAGTATGGTCATTCAGGGGGCGAAAGGCTACACCTTC
TRBV27	TRBJ2-1	-	CASSSGAGGMGEQFF	TGTGCCAGCAGTTCAGGGGCAGGGGGGATGGGGGAGCAGTTCTTC
TRBV5-6	TRBJ2-6	-	CASSFGYRPISGANVLTF	TGTGCCAGCAGCTTTGGGTACAGACCGATCTCTGGGGCCAACGTCCTGACTTTC
TRBV5-1	TRBJ2-1	-	CASSLGSDEQFF	TGCGCCAGCAGCTTGGGGTCGGATGAGCAGTTCTTC
TRBV28	TRBJ2-1	TRBD2	CASSLRETYNEQFF	TGTGCCAGCAGTTTGCGGGAGACCTACAATGAGCAGTTCTTC
TRBV30	TRBJ2-7	-	CAWKGGLNFYEQYF	TGTGCCTGGAAGGGGGGGCTGAATTTCTACGAGCAGTACTTC
TRBV27	TRBJ2-1	TRBD1	CASSLWDRVDEQFF	TGTGCCAGCAGTTTATGGGACAGGGTAGATGAGCAGTTCTTC
TRBV5-5	TRBJ1-3	-	CASSLLSEPGNTIYF	TGTGCCAGCAGCTTGCTCTCGGAGCCCGGAAACACCATATATTTT
TRBV18	TRBJ2-3	-	CASSPVGSTDTQYF	TGTGCCAGCTCACCAGTCGGGAGTACAGATACGCAGTATTTT
TRBV6-6	TRBJ1-1	-	CASSYLGGETEAFF	TGTGCCAGCAGTTACTTGGGCGGGGAAACTGAAGCTTTCTTT
TRBV6-4	TRBJ2-4	-	CASSDGTHKNIQYF	TGTGCCAGCAGTGACGGGACACATAAAAACATTCAGTACTTC
TRBV9	TRBJ1-2	-	CASSVEGRGYGYTF	TGTGCCAGCAGCGTAGAAGGTAGAGGCTATGGCTACACCTTC
TRBV4-3	TRBJ2-7	-	CASSQDRLREQYF	TGCGCCAGCAGCCAAGATCGCCTACGCGAGCAGTACTTC
TRBV7-9	TRBJ2-1	-	CASSLGWQGTYNEQFF	TGTGCCAGCAGCTTAGGTTGGCAGGGGACCTACAATGAGCAGTTCTTC
TRBV6-1	TRBJ1-5	-	CASGINGAGNQPQHF	TGTGCCAGCGGGATAAATGGGGCCGGGAATCAGCCCCAGCATTTT
TRBV19	TRBJ1-5	-	CASSLTQTFNQPQHF	TGTGCCAGTAGCCTGACACAAACCTTCAATCAGCCCCAGCATTTT
TRBV30	TRBJ1-2	TRBD1	CAWIRQGAIYGYTF	TGTGCCTGGATTCGACAGGGGGCAATCTATGGCTACACCTTC
TRBV30	TRBJ1-1	-	CAWRQVGHLNTEAFF	TGTGCCTGGAGGCAGGTGGGACACCTGAACACTGAAGCTTTCTTT
TRBV28	TRBJ2-1	-	CASSSTSRWQFF	TGTGCCAGCAGTTCCACTAGCAGGTGGCAGTTCTTC
TRBV7-2	TRBJ2-7	TRBD1	CASSSDRVFEQYF	TGTGCCAGCAGCTCGGACAGGGTGTTTGAGCAGTACTTC
TRBV25-1	TRBJ1-4	TRBD1	CASSGATGWHEKLFF	TGTGCCAGCAGTGGGGCGACAGGGTGGCATGAAAAACTGTTTTTT
TRBV5-6	TRBJ2-5	TRBD1	CASSTGTGKPNRETQYF	TGTGCCAGCAGTACCGGGACAGGGAAACCCAACAGAGAGACCCAGTACTTC
TRBV6-5	TRBJ1-2	-	CASSYSRTAAYGYTF	TGTGCCAGCAGTTACTCGAGGACAGCCGCATATGGCTACACCTTC
TRBV19	TRBJ2-2	-	CASSIRLNTGELFF	TGTGCCAGTAGTATTAGACTGAACACCGGGGAGCTGTTTTTT
TRBV28	TRBJ1-4	-	CASSGGARNEKLFF	TGTGCCAGCAGTGGGGGGGCGAGGAATGAAAAACTGTTTTTT
TRBV6-5	TRBJ2-7	-	CASSYSGGQTYEQYF	TGTGCCAGCAGTTACTCGGGGGGACAGACCTACGAGCAGTACTTC
TRBV19	TRBJ1-2	TRBD1	CASSLQGAAGYTF	TGTGCCAGTAGTTTGCAGGGGGCGGCTGGCTACACCTTC
TRBV2	TRBJ1-2	TRBD1	CASSGTGPGYTF	TGTGCCAGCAGTGGGACAGGGCCAGGCTACACCTTC
TRBV4-3	TRBJ2-1	-	CASSQGAGFSYNEQFF	TGCGCCAGCAGCCAAGGGGCGGGTTTCTCCTACAATGAGCAGTTCTTC
TRBV7-8	TRBJ2-2	-	CASRNRGYTGELFF	TGTGCCAGCAGGAACCGGGGATACACCGGGGAGCTGTTTTTT
TRBV19	TRBJ1-2	-	CASSSDRKRYHGYTF	TGTGCCAGTAGTAGTGACAGAAAACGGTATCATGGCTACACCTTC
TRBV19	TRBJ2-7	-	CASSMDTFSYEQYF	TGTGCCAGTAGTATGGACACCTTTTCCTACGAGCAGTACTTC
TRBV7-2	TRBJ1-2	TRBD1	CASSLAAGGQGYGYTF	TGTGCCAGCAGCTTAGCTGCAGGGGGCCAGGGCTATGGCTACACCTTC
TRBV6-6	TRBJ1-5	TRBD1	CASSYLDRGNQPQHF	TGTGCCAGCAGTTACTTGGACAGGGGTAATCAGCCCCAGCATTTT
TRBV4-1	TRBJ1-1	TRBD1	CASSRRQGASPEAFF	TGCGCCAGCAGCCGGCGACAGGGGGCCTCCCCTGAAGCTTTCTTT
TRBV5-1	TRBJ1-5	-	CARNRPDQPQHF	TGCGCCAGAAACAGGCCCGATCAGCCCCAGCATTTT
TRBV7-2	TRBJ2-3	-	CASSLGGPQYF	TGTGCCAGCAGCCTCGGGGGGCCGCAGTATTTT
TRBV7-9	TRBJ2-1	TRBD2	CASSPTGSGGNSYNEQFF	TGTGCCAGCAGCCCGACGGGTAGCGGGGGCAATTCCTACAATGAGCAGTTCTTC
TRBV19	TRBJ2-6	-	CASGAANSGANVLTF	TGTGCCAGTGGGGCTGCAAACTCTGGGGCCAACGTCCTGACTTTC
TRBV6-6	TRBJ2-3	-	CASSPNTDTQYF	TGTGCCAGCAGTCCCAACACAGATACGCAGTATTTT
TRBV30	TRBJ1-5	TRBD1	CAWRARDSNNQPQHF	TGTGCCTGGAGAGCCCGGGACAGCAACAATCAGCCCCAGCATTTT
TRBV5-5	TRBJ1-2	TRBD1	CASSDGDRGAYGYTF	TGTGCCAGCAGCGATGGGGACAGGGGGGCTTATGGCTACACCTTC
TRBV19	TRBJ1-2	TRBD1	CASSMRGQGLYGYTF	TGTGCCAGTAGTATGCGGGGACAGGGGCTCTATGGCTACACCTTC